The 17 T cell receptor beta chains below were found in one sample sequenced in a study of CD8+ T cells in alopecia areata. cDNA reverse transcribed from extracted RNA served as the sequencing template. The table came from immunoSEQ multiplex PCR; TCRdb's copy has only in-frame clones and leaves some out. The sample lists 150,000 or so clones; 45% to 60% were seen once. The sample comprised CD4+ T cells sorted from blood. The receptors were sampled from a human donor with alopecia areata.

The rearrangement links TRBV5-1 to TRBJ2-5; TRBD2 aligns across 15 bases. V shed 3 bases and J 5 bases; nucleotides not matched to a gene: 2. CDR1 and CDR2 from the germline V gene are SGHRS and YFSETQ. The CDR3 runs to 15 residues. CDR3 in amino acids: CASSSGTSGGETQYF. CDR3 nucleotides: TGCGCCAGCAGCTCCGGGACTAGCGGGGGGGAGACCCAGTACTTC.

This clone was counted between two and nine times. This chain joins TRBV18 and TRBJ2-1; D might be TRBD1 (5 bases). V was clipped by 5 bases and J by 8 bases, with 7 bases between them. Germline assignment: CDR1 KGHSH and CDR2 LQKENI. The CDR3 loop spans 11 amino acids. The CDR3 sequence: CASSTRDEQFF. CDR3 nucleotides: TGTGCCAGCTCAACCAGGGATGAGCAGTTCTTC.

This rearrangement joins TRBV28 to TRBJ2-7, with 7 bases that match TRBD2. With 6 bases clipped from V and 5 bases from J, the junction kept 1 base outside the gene matches. Germline V gene sequence: CDR1 MDHEN, CDR2 SYDVKM. The CDR3 runs 11 residues. The CDR3, as DNA: TGTGCCAGCAGGACTAGCCACGAGCAGTACTTC. It codes for CASRTSHEQYF. Full variable domain (outside the CDR3, taken from reference TRBV28 and TRBJ2-7): DVKVTQSSRYLVKRTGEKVFLECVQDMDHENMFWYRQDPGLGLRLIYFSYDVKMKEKGDIPEGYSVSREKKERFSLILESASTNQTSMYLCASRTSHEQYFGPGTRLTVT.

The V call is TRBV30, the J call TRBJ2-2; D unclear. The germline V gene has CDR1 GTSNPN and CDR2 SVGIG (reference sequence). The CDR3 has 12 residues. V lost 5 bases, J lost 7 bases, and 11 bases lay in between. CDR3 nucleotide sequence: TGTGCCTGGCAGGTAGACCGCGGGGAGCTGTTTTTT. Translating gives CAWQVDRGELFF.

The genes are TRBV28 and TRBJ1-2; 7 bases agree with TRBD1. Germline-derived CDR1 and CDR2 are MDHEN and SYDVKM. Germline trimming cut 5 bases from V and 4 bases from J; bases unmatched to any gene: 16. The CDR3 length is 17 residues. The CDR3 region is CASSPNPRQGDLYGYTF. CDR3 nucleotide sequence: TGTGCCAGCAGTCCCAACCCCCGACAGGGTGACCTCTATGGCTACACCTTC.

This clone was counted between two and nine times. V gene TRBV28 combines with J gene TRBJ2-1, with 11 bases identical to TRBD1. J gave up 7 bases and V 6 bases, and 5 bases lay outside the gene matches. Germline assignment: CDR1 MDHEN and CDR2 SYDVKM. The CDR3 is 14 residues long. CDR3 region: CASSRTGGSNEQFF. The CDR3 nucleotides are TGTGCCAGCAGCAGGACAGGGGGCAGTAATGAGCAGTTCTTC.

The chain recombines TRBV5-1 with TRBJ2-7; TRBD2 aligns across 9 bases. Germline trimming cut 6 bases from V and 4 bases from J; bases unmatched to any gene: 5. The CDR3 is 13 amino acids. The germline gives CDR1 SGHRS, CDR2 YFSETQ. The chain's CDR3 is CASKDSGSYEQYF. CDR3 coding DNA: TGCGCCAGCAAGGATAGCGGGAGTTACGAGCAGTACTTC.

In this sample, this clone turned up a few times. The chain joins TRBV7-9 to TRBJ2-3; no clear D gene. Per germline, CDR1 SEHNR and CDR2 FQNEAQ (reference sequence). This CDR3 is built from 13 residues. V was pared by 3 bases and J by 3 bases, with 7 bases between. CDR3 in amino acids: CASSFFLTDTQYF. The CDR3 DNA reads as TGTGCCAGCAGCTTTTTCCTTACAGATACGCAGTATTTT.

This clone came up a few times. The V and J genes are TRBV9 and TRBJ1-3; D is ambiguous. The CDR3 covers 16 residues. Trimming cost V 1 base and J 2 bases, with 13 bases left between them. CDR1 and CDR2 (germline): SGDLS, YYNGEE. CDR3 protein: CASSVSGRVPGNTIYF. DNA of the CDR3: TGTGCCAGCAGCGTATCAGGAAGGGTCCCTGGAAACACCATATATTTT.

The gene calls are TRBV29-1 and TRBJ2-1; the match to TRBD2 covers 8 bases. From germline, CDR1 is SQVTM and CDR2 ANQGSEA. The V segment lost 3 bases and the J segment 1 base; nucleotides outside the gene matches: 8. The CDR3 consists of 16 residues. In nucleotides, the CDR3 is TGCAGCGTTGACCTTGCGGGAGGCTCGTCCTACAATGAGCAGTTCTTC. It codes for CSVDLAGGSSYNEQFF.

This sequence joins TRBV9 and TRBJ2-3, with D possibly matching TRBD2 (6 bases). V was shortened by 3 bases and J by 2 bases, with 16 bases between the two germline ends. CDR1 and CDR2 from the germline V gene are SGDLS and YYNGEE. This CDR3 has 16 residues. As DNA, the CDR3 is TGTGCCAGCAGCGGGAGGGCCCGCTCTTCCACAGATACGCAGTATTTT. Protein product: CASSGRARSSTDTQYF.

In DNA form, the CDR3 reads TGTGCCAGCGCGGACAGGGGGAACTATGGCTACACCTTC. Translated: CASADRGNYGYTF. The chain uses TRBV18 and TRBJ1-2; 10 bases are a match to TRBD1. There are 13 residues in the CDR3. CDR1 is KGHSH, CDR2 LQKENI, per germline. The V gene end was trimmed by 8 bases and the J gene end by 2 bases; junction bases not matched to a gene: 2. Supplemented by reference TRBV18 and TRBJ1-2, the full variable domain reads NAGVMQNPRHLVRRRGQEARLRCSPMKGHSHVYWYRQLPEEGLKFMVYLQKENIIDESGMPKERFSAEFPKEGPSILRIQQVVRGDSAAYFCASADRGNYGYTFGSGTRLTVV.

This clone has more than one count but fewer than ten. J is TRBJ2-1 and V is TRBV5-1; 9 bases match TRBD2. Trimming removed 0 bases from V and 7 bases from J; junction bases left unmatched: 8. Germline V gives CDR1 SGHRS, CDR2 YFSETQ. The CDR3 has 16 residues. The chain's CDR3 is CASSLAAAGGRNEQFF. The CDR3 region has the DNA TGCGCCAGCAGCTTGGCTGCAGCGGGAGGAAGGAATGAGCAGTTCTTC.

This sequence joins TRBV11-2 and TRBJ2-6; either TRBD1 or TRBD2 may supply D (5 bases each). Trimming left V 11 bases short and J 4 bases short, with 12 bases between. This CDR3 region has 13 residues. Looked up from germline, CDR1 is SGHAT and CDR2 is FQNNGV. CDR3 nucleotide sequence: TGTGCCTCCCGGGGCACCGGGGCCAACGTCCTGACTTTC. It codes for CASRGTGANVLTF.

The V and J genes are TRBV2 and TRBJ2-1; 8 bases map to TRBD2. CDR1 is SNHLY, CDR2 FYNNEI, per germline. Trimming at V came to 7 bases and at J to 4 bases, leaving 12 bases not matched to a gene. This CDR3 has 16 amino acids. CDR3 sequence (DNA): TGTGCCAGCACTAGGGAACGACAGCGGGGGTACAATGAGCAGTTCTTC. Amino acids: CASTRERQRGYNEQFF.

This clone was seen just once. The rearrangement links TRBV6-6 to TRBJ2-5, with TRBD2 matching 10 bases. Germline V CDR1 and CDR2: MNHNY, SVGAGI (reference sequence). The CDR3 loop spans 16 amino acids. V gave up 0 bases and J gave up 3 bases; unmatched junction bases: 4. CDR3 residues: CASSYSIAGGEETQYF. DNA for the CDR3: TGTGCCAGCAGTTACTCGATAGCGGGAGGAGAAGAGACCCAGTACTTC.

This clone has a handful of counts. This chain joins TRBV5-1 and TRBJ2-1, with 7 positions matching TRBD2. The CDR3 is 14 residues long. The junction had 7 bases not matched to a gene; V was cut back by 5 bases and J by 5 bases. The germline CDR1 and CDR2 sequences are SGHRS and YFSETQ. The CDR3 spells CASSSTSTDNEQFF. The CDR3 DNA reads as TGCGCCAGCAGTTCGACTAGCACGGACAATGAGCAGTTCTTC.